A single sample is the source of the 19 T cell receptor beta chains below, sequenced in a study of blood T cell repertoires in COVID-19. Measured with immunoSEQ multiplex PCR; TCRdb has only the in-frame clones, and not every one. The repertoire has more than 250,000 clones, about nine tenths of them found once; the top ten carry about 2.7%. The specimen sequenced was PBMCs or T cells enriched from blood (not recorded which). These receptors originate from a young woman who had recovered from COVID-19.

J is TRBJ2-1 and V is TRBV4-3; a weak D match, TRBD1 (7 bases). Germline CDR1 and CDR2: LGHNA and YSLEER. This CDR3 spans 15 amino acids. The germline V and J ends were trimmed by 0 bases and 9 bases, with 15 bases remaining between them. CDR3 amino acids: CASSQDGPQGGEQFF. CDR3 bases: TGCGCCAGCAGCCAAGACGGCCCCCAGGGGGGTGAGCAGTTCTTC.

The chain combines TRBV5-1 with TRBJ1-3, with 11 bases matching TRBD1. V gave up 4 bases and J gave up 0 bases; unmatched junction bases: 3. Germline loops: CDR1 SGHRS, CDR2 YFSETQ. The CDR3 length is 16 residues. CDR3 sequence (DNA): TGCGCCAGCAGCAGGGGACAGGGGGTCTCTGGAAACACCATATATTTT. Its protein is CASSRGQGVSGNTIYF.

The chain has TRBV5-6 and TRBJ1-1, with a weak D call TRBD1 (6 bases). Between the trimmed V and J ends, which lost 5 bases and 4 bases, there was a span of 12 bases. The germline CDR1 and CDR2 sequences are SGHDT and YYEEEE. The CDR3 is made up of 13 amino acids. The CDR3 region has the DNA TGTGCCAGCAGTAGACAGGTTTCCACTGAAGCTTTCTTT. It specifies CASSRQVSTEAFF.

The rearrangement joins TRBV6-1 to TRBJ2-3, with D tentatively TRBD2 (6 bases). The CDR3 has 16 residues. V lost 2 bases, J lost 3 bases, and 15 bases lay in between. Germline-derived CDR1 and CDR2 are MNHNS and SASEGT. The CDR3 spells CASSEKSGDGTDTQYF. The CDR3, as DNA: TGTGCCAGCAGTGAAAAGTCGGGAGACGGAACAGATACGCAGTATTTT.

The V gene is TRBV5-4, the J gene TRBJ1-2; weak D call: TRBD1 (5 bases). Trimming removed 0 bases from V and 8 bases from J, with 11 bases in between. Germline CDR1 and CDR2: SGHNT and YYREEE (reference sequence). The CDR3 contains 13 residues. The CDR3 DNA reads as TGTGCCAGCAGCTTGGCAGGGCTCGGCGGCTACACCTTC. Translating gives CASSLAGLGGYTF. The variable domain in full, completed from reference TRBV5-4 and TRBJ1-2, reads ETGVTQSPTHLIKTRGQQVTLRCSSQSGHNTVSWYQQALGQGPQFIFQYYREEENGRGNFPPRFSGLQFPNYSSELNVNALELDDSALYLCASSLAGLGGYTFGSGTRLTVV.

The J gene is TRBJ2-1, the V gene TRBV6-5; perhaps TRBD1 as D (6 bases). V lost 6 bases and J lost 10, with 7 bases in between. CDR1 is MNHEY and CDR2 is SVGAGI in the germline V gene. The CDR3 extends over 10 amino acids. The CDR3 DNA sequence: TGTGCCAGCAGCGGACAGGAGCAGTTCTTC. Encoded protein: CASSGQEQFF.

The chain employs TRBV18 and TRBJ2-7; 11 bases fit TRBD1. Trimming removed 4 bases from V and 9 bases from J; junction bases left unmatched: 11. The germline V gene encodes CDR1 KGHSH and CDR2 LQKENI. The CDR3 runs to 15 residues. As DNA, the CDR3 is TGTGCCAGCTCACTACCGGGACAGGGGGTTCTCGGGCAGTACTTC. Protein: CASSLPGQGVLGQYF. Drawing the rest from reference TRBV18 and TRBJ2-7, the complete variable domain is NAGVMQNPRHLVRRRGQEARLRCSPMKGHSHVYWYRQLPEEGLKFMVYLQKENIIDESGMPKERFSAEFPKEGPSILRIQQVVRGDSAAYFCASSLPGQGVLGQYFGPGTRLTVT.

V and J are TRBV9 and TRBJ2-4, with TRBD2 matching 8 bases. The germline V gene encodes CDR1 SGDLS and CDR2 YYNGEE. The CDR3 covers 14 residues. The V and J ends lost 4 bases and 1 base, in that order; junction bases with no gene match: 1. CDR3 protein: CASSSGGAKNIQYF. In DNA, the CDR3 is TGTGCCAGCAGCTCGGGAGGGGCCAAAAACATTCAGTACTTC.

This chain uses TRBV19 with TRBJ1-2; D is unclear. CDR3 length: 15 amino acids. Germline V gene sequence: CDR1 LNHDA, CDR2 SQIVND (reference sequence). Trimming took off 7 bases at V and 4 bases at J, with 19 bases between the two ends. The CDR3 loop is CASTRRQEEGYGYTF. For the CDR3, the DNA is TGTGCCAGTACTCGACGGCAGGAAGAGGGCTATGGCTACACCTTC.

V usage is TRBV2 and J usage is TRBJ1-1, with 9 bases lining up with TRBD1. The V segment lost 4 bases and the J segment 4 bases; nucleotides outside the gene matches: 1. Germline V gene sequence: CDR1 SNHLY, CDR2 FYNNEI. The CDR3 runs to 13 residues. The CDR3 bases are TGTGCCAGCAGTGCGGACAGGGGCACTGAAGCTTTCTTT. Translating it yields CASSADRGTEAFF.

Turning to this clone: Other DNA sequences of this sample code for an identical CDR3. This chain joins TRBV29-1 and TRBJ1-1, with 7 bases aligning to TRBD1. V was clipped by 7 bases and J by 3 bases; unmatched bases: 5. Per the germline V gene, CDR1 is SQVTM and CDR2 is ANQGSEA. This CDR3 region has 12 residues. CDR3: CSARQGDTEAFF. The CDR3 DNA is TGCAGCGCACGACAGGGAGACACTGAAGCTTTCTTT. Drawing the rest from reference TRBV29-1 and TRBJ1-1, the complete variable domain is SAVISQKPSRDICQRGTSLTIQCQVDSQVTMMFWYRQQPGQSLTLIATANQGSEATYESGFVIDKFPISRPNLTFSTLTVSNMSPEDSSIYLCSARQGDTEAFFGQGTRLTVV.

The V gene is TRBV7-2, the J gene TRBJ2-3; 15 bases align to TRBD2. The V segment lost 6 bases and the J segment 10 bases; nucleotides outside the gene matches: 8. CDR3 size: 15 residues. Germline-derived CDR1 and CDR2 are SGHTA and FQGNSA. DNA of the CDR3: TGTGCCAGCAGAGGACTAGCGGGAGGGGGGTTAGCGCAGTATTTT. It encodes CASRGLAGGGLAQYF.

The chain carries TRBV12-5 and TRBJ2-3, with 7 bases matching TRBD2. The J segment lost 1 base and the V segment lost 6 bases, leaving 10 bases of the junction unmatched. Germline CDR1 LGHNT, CDR2 FRNRAP. The CDR3 runs to 16 residues. The CDR3 nucleotides are TGTGCTAGTGGCCCATTTACTAGCGCTCGCACAGATACGCAGTATTTT. This encodes CASGPFTSARTDTQYF. The full variable domain, its missing parts supplied by reference TRBV12-5 and TRBJ2-3, is DARVTQTPRHKVTEMGQEVTMRCQPILGHNTVFWYRQTMMQGLELLAYFRNRAPLDDSGMPKDRFSAEMPDATLATLKIQPSEPRDSAVYFCASGPFTSARTDTQYFGPGTRLTVL.

The rearrangement joins TRBV19 to TRBJ1-5; 7 bases map to TRBD1. Germline-derived CDR1 and CDR2 are LNHDA and SQIVND (reference sequence). The V segment lost 5 bases and the J segment 1 base; nucleotides outside the gene matches: 5. The CDR3 runs 15 residues. The CDR3 region has the DNA TGTGCCAGTAGTGCGGACAGGCTAAGCAATCAGCCCCAGCATTTT. It yields the protein CASSADRLSNQPQHF.

The rearrangement uses TRBV19 and TRBJ1-3, with D tentatively TRBD1 (6 bases). The CDR3 contains 17 residues. V was trimmed by 6 bases and J by 0 bases, leaving 18 bases between them. CDR1 is LNHDA and CDR2 is SQIVND in the germline V gene (reference sequence). The CDR3 loop is CASRPTPDSLSGNTIYF. CDR3 bases: TGTGCCAGTAGACCTACCCCGGACAGCCTCTCTGGAAACACCATATATTTT.

V usage is TRBV5-6 and J usage is TRBJ2-3; 9 bases are a match to TRBD2. In germline, CDR1 is SGHDT, CDR2 YYEEEE. The CDR3 length is 16 residues. J was trimmed by 3 bases and V by 2 bases; bases with no gene match: 7. The CDR3: CASSFMGLARTDTQYF. The CDR3, as DNA: TGTGCCAGCAGCTTTATGGGACTAGCCAGAACAGATACGCAGTATTTT.

This chain joins TRBV19 and TRBJ2-5; the D gene is possibly TRBD1 (7 bases). Germline values: CDR1 LNHDA, CDR2 SQIVND (reference sequence). V dropped 5 bases and J dropped 5 bases, with 21 bases sitting between them. The CDR3 is 16 amino acids. The CDR3 reads CASSGPRTSGGETQYF. For the CDR3, the DNA is TGTGCCAGTAGTGGACCCCGGACTTCAGGGGGGGAGACCCAGTACTTC.

The V call is TRBV15, the J call TRBJ1-2; D unresolved. This CDR3 region has 17 residues. The germline V gene has CDR1 LNHNV and CDR2 YYDKDF (reference sequence). Between the trimmed V and J ends, which lost 1 base and 1 base, there was a span of 16 bases. The CDR3 sequence is CATSRGSFGGLNYGYTF. The CDR3 bases are TGTGCCACCAGCAGAGGGAGTTTCGGCGGCCTTAACTATGGCTACACCTTC.

The rearrangement links TRBV1 to TRBJ2-3; the D call in the table, TRBD2, was not verified against the DNA. TRBV1 represents a pseudogene. The CDR3 contains 18 residues. The CDR3: CTSRSRRGAVLSTDTQYF. The CDR3 region has the DNA TGCACCAGCAGGTCTAGGCGGGGGGCGGTTCTAAGCACAGATACGCAGTATTTT.